This T cell receptor beta chain was captured in a study of control samples from healthy donors and cancer patients. Germline V lookup: CDR1 MNHEY, CDR2 SVGAGI. This CDR3 has 12 residues. V was pared by 6 bases and J by 3 bases, with 1 base of the junction left unmatched. Method: immunoSEQ multiplex PCR; TCRdb's copy keeps in-frame clones and lacks some. The sample yields approximately 89,000 clones, over 75% seen once. The TCR originated in a man between 45 and 60 years old in good health. V usage is TRBV6-5 and J usage is TRBJ1-1; the match to TRBD1 covers 7 bases. The sequenced sample was blood. Written as DNA, the CDR3 is TGTGCCAGCAGGGGGACAGACACTGAAGCTTTCTTT. It specifies CASRGTDTEAFF.